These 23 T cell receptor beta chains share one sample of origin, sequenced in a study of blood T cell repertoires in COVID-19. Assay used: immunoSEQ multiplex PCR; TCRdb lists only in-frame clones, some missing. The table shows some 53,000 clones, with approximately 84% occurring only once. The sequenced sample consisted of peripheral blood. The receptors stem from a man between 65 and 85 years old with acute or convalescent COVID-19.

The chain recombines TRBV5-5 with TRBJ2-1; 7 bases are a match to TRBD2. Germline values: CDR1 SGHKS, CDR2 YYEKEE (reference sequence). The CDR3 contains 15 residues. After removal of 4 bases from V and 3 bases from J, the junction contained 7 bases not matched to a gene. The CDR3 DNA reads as TGTGCCAGCAGCCCCGGGAGCGGGAACTACAATGAGCAGTTCTTC. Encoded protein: CASSPGSGNYNEQFF.

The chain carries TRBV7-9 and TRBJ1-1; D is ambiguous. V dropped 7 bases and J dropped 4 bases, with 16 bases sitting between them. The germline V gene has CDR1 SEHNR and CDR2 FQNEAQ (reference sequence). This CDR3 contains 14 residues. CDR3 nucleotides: TGTGCCAGCATATTTACCCCTGGTAGCACTGAAGCTTTCTTT. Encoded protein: CASIFTPGSTEAFF.

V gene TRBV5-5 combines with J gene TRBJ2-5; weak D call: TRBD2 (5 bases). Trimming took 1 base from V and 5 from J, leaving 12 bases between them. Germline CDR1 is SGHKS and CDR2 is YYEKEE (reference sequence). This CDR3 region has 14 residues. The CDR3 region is CASSLLGRAETQYF. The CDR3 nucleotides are TGTGCCAGCAGCTTGTTGGGGAGAGCGGAGACCCAGTACTTC. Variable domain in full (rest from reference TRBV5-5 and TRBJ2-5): DAGVTQSPTHLIKTRGQQVTLRCSPISGHKSVSWYQQVLGQGPQFIFQYYEKEERGRGNFPDRFSARQFPNYSSELNVNALLLGDSALYLCASSLLGRAETQYFGPGTRLLVL.

The CDR3 DNA reads as TGTGCTAGTGGTTTGTTCCCTGGTTGGGGACAGGGGGGGAGGTTCACCGGGGAGCTGTTTTTT. Protein product: CASGLFPGWGQGGRFTGELFF. The V and J genes are TRBV12-5 and TRBJ2-2, with TRBD1 matching over 11 bases. CDR1 and CDR2 from the germline V gene are LGHNT and FRNRAP. Losses at the gene ends were 2 bases for V and 4 bases for J; bases not matched to a gene: 18. The CDR3 is 21 residues long.

The CDR3 loop is CASKQGAQPQHF. The CDR3 DNA sequence: TGTGCCAGTAAACAGGGGGCACAGCCCCAGCATTTT. The chain recombines TRBV19 with TRBJ1-5; TRBD1 matches at 9 bases. The germline CDR1 and CDR2 sequences are LNHDA and SQIVND (reference sequence). V shed 7 bases and J 7 bases; nucleotides not matched to a gene: 2. The CDR3 contains 12 residues. Together with reference TRBV19 and TRBJ1-5, the CDR3 gives the full variable domain: DGGITQSPKYLFRKEGQNVTLSCEQNLNHDAMYWYRQDPGQGLRLIYYSQIVNDFQKGDIAEGYSVSREKKESFPLTVTSAQKNPTAFYLCASKQGAQPQHFGDGTRLSIL.

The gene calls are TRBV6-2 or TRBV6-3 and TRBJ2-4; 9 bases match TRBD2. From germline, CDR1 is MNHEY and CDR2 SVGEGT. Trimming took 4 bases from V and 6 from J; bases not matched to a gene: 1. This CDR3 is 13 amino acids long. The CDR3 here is CASSSAGGNIQYF. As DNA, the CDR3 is TGTGCCAGCAGTTCAGCGGGGGGAAACATTCAGTACTTC.

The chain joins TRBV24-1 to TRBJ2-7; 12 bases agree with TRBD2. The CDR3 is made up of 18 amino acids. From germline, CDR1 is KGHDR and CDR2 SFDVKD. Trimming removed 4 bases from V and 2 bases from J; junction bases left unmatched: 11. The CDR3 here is CATSDSGLAGPKAYEQYF. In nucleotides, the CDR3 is TGTGCCACCAGTGACTCCGGACTAGCGGGGCCCAAGGCCTACGAGCAGTACTTC.

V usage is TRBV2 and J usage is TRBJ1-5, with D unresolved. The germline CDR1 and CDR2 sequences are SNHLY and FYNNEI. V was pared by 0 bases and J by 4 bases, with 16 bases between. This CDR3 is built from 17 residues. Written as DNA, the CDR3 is TGTGCCAGCAGTGAAGCAATAATGTGGACTGCGAATCAGCCCCAGCATTTT. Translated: CASSEAIMWTANQPQHF.

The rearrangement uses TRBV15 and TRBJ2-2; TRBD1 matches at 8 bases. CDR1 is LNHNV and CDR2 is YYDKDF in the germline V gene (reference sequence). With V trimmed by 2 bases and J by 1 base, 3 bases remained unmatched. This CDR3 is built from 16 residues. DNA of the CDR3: TGTGCCACCAGCAGATTCGGACAGGGGAACACCGGGGAGCTGTTTTTT. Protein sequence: CATSRFGQGNTGELFF.

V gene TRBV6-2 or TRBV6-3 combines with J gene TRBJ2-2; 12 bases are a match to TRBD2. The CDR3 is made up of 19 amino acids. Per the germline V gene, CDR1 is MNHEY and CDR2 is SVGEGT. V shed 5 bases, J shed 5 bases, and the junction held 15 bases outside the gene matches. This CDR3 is CASSPRTSGEGGVTGELFF. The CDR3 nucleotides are TGTGCCAGCAGTCCACGGACTAGCGGGGAAGGGGGTGTTACCGGGGAGCTGTTTTTT.

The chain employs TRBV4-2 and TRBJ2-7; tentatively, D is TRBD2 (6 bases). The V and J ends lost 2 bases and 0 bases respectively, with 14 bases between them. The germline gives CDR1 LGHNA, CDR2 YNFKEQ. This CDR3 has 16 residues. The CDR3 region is CASSQKLRGNSYEQYF. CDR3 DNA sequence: TGTGCCAGCAGCCAAAAACTGCGGGGTAACTCCTACGAGCAGTACTTC.

In nucleotides, the CDR3 is TGTGCCAGCAGCCAAGAGGTGGGAGTCGAGCGTGAAGACGAGCAGTACTTC. Translation gives CASSQEVGVEREDEQYF. V usage is TRBV14 and J usage is TRBJ2-7; tentative D call: TRBD2 (5 bases). Trimming stripped 0 bases from V and 5 bases from J, with 20 bases between. Germline CDR1 reads SGHDN; CDR2 reads FVKESK. This CDR3 comprises 17 residues.

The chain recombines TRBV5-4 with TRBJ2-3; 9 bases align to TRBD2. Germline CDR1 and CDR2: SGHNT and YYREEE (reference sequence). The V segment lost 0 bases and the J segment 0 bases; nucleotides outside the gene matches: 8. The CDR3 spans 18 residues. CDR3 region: CASSLAWASGTSTDTQYF. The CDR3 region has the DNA TGTGCCAGCAGCTTGGCCTGGGCTAGCGGGACTAGCACAGATACGCAGTATTTT.

CDR3: CASSLTRQGADTGELFF. CDR3 nucleotide sequence: TGTGCCAGCAGCTTAACGAGACAGGGGGCAGACACCGGGGAGCTGTTTTTT. The chain links TRBV7-3 to TRBJ2-2; 10 bases agree with TRBD1. The CDR3 covers 17 residues. In germline, CDR1 is SGHTA, CDR2 FQGTGA. Losses at the gene ends were 0 bases for V and 3 bases for J; bases not matched to a gene: 4. Filled out from reference TRBV7-3 and TRBJ2-2, the complete variable domain reads GAGVSQTPSNKVTEKGKYVELRCDPISGHTALYWYRQSLGQGPEFLIYFQGTGAADDSGLPNDRFFAVRPEGSVSTLKIQRTERGDSAVYLCASSLTRQGADTGELFFGEGSRLTVL.

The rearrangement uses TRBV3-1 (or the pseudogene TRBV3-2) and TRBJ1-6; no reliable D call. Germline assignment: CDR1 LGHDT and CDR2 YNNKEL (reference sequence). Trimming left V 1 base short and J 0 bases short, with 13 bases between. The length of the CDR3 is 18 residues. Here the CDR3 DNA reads TGTGCCAGCAGCCAAGGTACATTTCTCAGCTCCTATAATTCACCCCTCCACTTT. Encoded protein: CASSQGTFLSSYNSPLHF.

As DNA, the CDR3 is TGTGCCAGCACTATATCTGGGGGGACAGATACGCAGTATTTT. It yields the protein CASTISGGTDTQYF. The chain carries TRBV7-2 and TRBJ2-3, with D possibly matching TRBD2 (6 bases). Germline CDR1 and CDR2: SGHTA and FQGNSA. The V end was cut by 7 bases, the J end by 3 bases, with 14 bases between. This CDR3 region has 14 residues.

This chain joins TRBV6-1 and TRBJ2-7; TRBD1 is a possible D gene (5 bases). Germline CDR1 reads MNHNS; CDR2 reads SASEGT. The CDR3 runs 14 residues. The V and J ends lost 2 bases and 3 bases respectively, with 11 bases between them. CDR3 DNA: TGTGCCAGCAGTGAATTTGCAGGGATCTACGAGCAGTACTTC. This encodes CASSEFAGIYEQYF.

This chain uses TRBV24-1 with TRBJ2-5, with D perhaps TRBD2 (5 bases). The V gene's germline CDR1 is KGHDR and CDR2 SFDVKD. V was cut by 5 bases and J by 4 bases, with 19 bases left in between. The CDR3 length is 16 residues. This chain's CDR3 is CATSVVSGGAPETQYF. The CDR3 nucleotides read TGTGCCACCAGTGTCGTTTCCGGAGGAGCTCCAGAGACCCAGTACTTC.

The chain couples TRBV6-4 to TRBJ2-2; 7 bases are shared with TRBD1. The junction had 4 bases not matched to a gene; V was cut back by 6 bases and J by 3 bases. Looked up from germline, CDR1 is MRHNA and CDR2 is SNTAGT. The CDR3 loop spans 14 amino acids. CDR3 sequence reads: CASRAGGDTGELFF. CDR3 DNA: TGTGCCAGCAGAGCAGGGGGTGACACCGGGGAGCTGTTTTTT.

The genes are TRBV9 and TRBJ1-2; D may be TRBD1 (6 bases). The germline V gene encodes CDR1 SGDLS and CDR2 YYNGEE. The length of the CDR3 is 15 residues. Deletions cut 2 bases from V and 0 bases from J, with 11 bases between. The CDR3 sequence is CASSVWTESNYGYTF. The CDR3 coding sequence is TGTGCCAGCAGCGTTTGGACAGAATCTAACTATGGCTACACCTTC.

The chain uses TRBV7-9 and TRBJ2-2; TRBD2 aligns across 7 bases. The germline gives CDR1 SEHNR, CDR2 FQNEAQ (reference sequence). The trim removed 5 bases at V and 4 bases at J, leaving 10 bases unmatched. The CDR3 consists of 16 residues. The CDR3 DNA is TGTGCCAGCAGCCGCGGCGGGACTACGGGCACCGGGGAGCTGTTTTTT. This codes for CASSRGGTTGTGELFF.

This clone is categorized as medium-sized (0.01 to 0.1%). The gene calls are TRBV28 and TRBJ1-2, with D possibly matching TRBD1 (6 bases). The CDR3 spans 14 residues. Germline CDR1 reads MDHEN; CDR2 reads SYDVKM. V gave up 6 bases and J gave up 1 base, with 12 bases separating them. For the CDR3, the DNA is TGTGCCAGCAGGACAGGACAGAATAACTATGGCTACACCTTC. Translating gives CASRTGQNNYGYTF.

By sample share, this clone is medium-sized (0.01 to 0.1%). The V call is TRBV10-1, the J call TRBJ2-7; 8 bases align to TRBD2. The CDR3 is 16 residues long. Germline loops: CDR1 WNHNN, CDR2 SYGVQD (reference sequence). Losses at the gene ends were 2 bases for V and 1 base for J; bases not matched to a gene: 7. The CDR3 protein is CASSEKRGPVSYEQYV. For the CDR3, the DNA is TGCGCCAGCAGTGAGAAGCGGGGGCCGGTTTCCTACGAGCAGTACGTC.